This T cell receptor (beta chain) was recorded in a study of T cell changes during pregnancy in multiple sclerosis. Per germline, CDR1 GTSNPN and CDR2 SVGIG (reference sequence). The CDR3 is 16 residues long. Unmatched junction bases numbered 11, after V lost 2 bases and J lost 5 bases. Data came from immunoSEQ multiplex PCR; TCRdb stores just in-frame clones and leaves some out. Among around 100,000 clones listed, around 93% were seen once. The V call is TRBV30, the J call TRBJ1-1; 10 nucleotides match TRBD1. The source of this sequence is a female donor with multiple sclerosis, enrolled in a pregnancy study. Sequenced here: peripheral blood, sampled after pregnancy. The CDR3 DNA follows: TGTGCCTGGAGTCCAAGGACAGGGGGTATATGGACTGAAGCTTTCTTT. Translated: CAWSPRTGGIWTEAFF. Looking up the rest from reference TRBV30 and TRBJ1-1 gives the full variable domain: SQTIHQWPATLVQPVGSPLSLECTVEGTSNPNLYWYRQAAGRGLQLLFYSVGIGQISSEVPQNLSASRPQDRQFILSSKKLLLSDSGFYLCAWSPRTGGIWTEAFFGQGTRLTVV.